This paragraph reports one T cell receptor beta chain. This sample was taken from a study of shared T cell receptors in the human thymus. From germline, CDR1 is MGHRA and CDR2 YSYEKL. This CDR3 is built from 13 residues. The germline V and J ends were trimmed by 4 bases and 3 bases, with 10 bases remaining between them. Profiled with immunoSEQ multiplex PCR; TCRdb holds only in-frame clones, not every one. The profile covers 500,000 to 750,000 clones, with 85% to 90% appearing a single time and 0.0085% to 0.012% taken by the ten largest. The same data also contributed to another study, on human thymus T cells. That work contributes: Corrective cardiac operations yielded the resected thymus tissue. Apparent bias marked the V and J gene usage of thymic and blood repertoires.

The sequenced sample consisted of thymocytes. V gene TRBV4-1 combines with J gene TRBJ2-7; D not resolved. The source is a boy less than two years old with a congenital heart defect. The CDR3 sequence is CASSRLDFYEQYF. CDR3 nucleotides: TGCGCCAGCAGCCGCCTTGACTTCTACGAGCAGTACTTC.